These 20 T cell receptor beta chains came from one sample sequenced in a study of blood T cell repertoires in COVID-19. Measured with immunoSEQ multiplex PCR; TCRdb has only the in-frame clones, and not every one. The sample includes around 200,000 clones, approximately 82% of them seen just once. Sequencing used peripheral blood. These receptors all stem from a woman aged 45-65 years with acute or convalescent COVID-19.

The J gene is TRBJ1-2, the V gene TRBV24-1; TRBD1 matches at 8 bases. The CDR3 is made up of 12 amino acids. J gave up 10 bases and V 10 bases, and 10 bases lay outside the gene matches. The germline V gene has CDR1 KGHDR and CDR2 SFDVKD. CDR3 region: CATTGTGLDYTF. In DNA form, the CDR3 reads TGTGCCACTACCGGGACAGGTCTTGACTACACCTTC.

Only one count was recorded for this clone. V is TRBV12-3 or TRBV12-4 and J is TRBJ2-7, with 7 bases identical to TRBD1. This CDR3 has 13 amino acids. Unmatched junction bases numbered 3, after V lost 7 bases and J lost 0 bases. CDR3 sequence: CASTRDSSYEQYF. CDR3 nucleotides: TGTGCCAGCACTCGGGACAGCTCCTACGAGCAGTACTTC.

This clone was seen a handful of times. The rearrangement uses TRBV27 and TRBJ2-7; D gene ambiguous. Trimming cost V 6 bases and J 2 bases, with 11 bases left between them. The CDR3 totals 13 residues. Germline V gene sequence: CDR1 MNHEY, CDR2 SMNVEV (reference sequence). CDR3 sequence reads: CASSSDKTYEQYF. The CDR3 DNA follows: TGTGCCAGCAGCTCAGACAAGACCTACGAGCAGTACTTC.

The genes are TRBV5-4 and TRBJ2-3; TRBD2 aligns across 9 bases. V lost 0 bases to trimming and J lost 3 bases; unmatched junction nucleotides: 8. Germline CDR1 is SGHNT and CDR2 is YYREEE (reference sequence). CDR3 length: 17 residues. The CDR3 is CASSLAGSGSLTDTQYF. Written as DNA, the CDR3 is TGTGCCAGCAGCTTGGCCGGTAGCGGGAGTCTGACAGATACGCAGTATTTT. Full variable domain (rest looked up from reference TRBV5-4 and TRBJ2-3): ETGVTQSPTHLIKTRGQQVTLRCSSQSGHNTVSWYQQALGQGPQFIFQYYREEENGRGNFPPRFSGLQFPNYSSELNVNALELDDSALYLCASSLAGSGSLTDTQYFGPGTRLTVL.

The chain combines TRBV27 with TRBJ1-4; D remains unclear. The germline gives CDR1 MNHEY, CDR2 SMNVEV (reference sequence). Trimming left V 7 bases short and J 3 bases short, with 12 bases between. CDR3 length: 14 amino acids. Written as DNA, the CDR3 is TGTGCCAGCAAGGGAGGGCGGTCTAATGAAAAACTGTTTTTT. Amino acids: CASKGGRSNEKLFF. Supplemented by reference TRBV27 and TRBJ1-4, the full variable domain reads EAQVTQNPRYLITVTGKKLTVTCSQNMNHEYMSWYRQDPGLGLRQIYYSMNVEVTDKGDVPEGYKVSRKEKRNFPLILESPSPNQTSLYFCASKGGRSNEKLFFGSGTQLSVL.

This chain connects TRBV20-1 to TRBJ2-7; 7 bases are a match to TRBD2. Germline lookup yields CDR1 DFQATT and CDR2 SNEGSKA (reference sequence). V was pared by 3 bases and J by 7 bases, with 12 bases of the junction left unmatched. This CDR3 is 14 amino acids long. In nucleotides, the CDR3 is TGCAGTGCTAGTCGCCCGGGACTACCGAATGAGCAGTACTTC. This codes for CSASRPGLPNEQYF.

V gene TRBV19 combines with J gene TRBJ1-1; 7 nucleotides line up with TRBD1. The CDR3 covers 14 residues. The V segment lost 5 bases and the J segment 1 base; nucleotides outside the gene matches: 4. The V gene's germline CDR1 is LNHDA and CDR2 SQIVND (reference sequence). CDR3 loop: CASSPQGWNTEAFF. DNA for the CDR3: TGTGCCAGTAGTCCACAGGGGTGGAACACTGAAGCTTTCTTT.

DNA of the CDR3: TGTGCCAGCAGCTTAGATCCACAAAACACTGAAGCTTTCTTT. Protein product: CASSLDPQNTEAFF. The chain is built from TRBV11-2 and TRBJ1-1; D call uncertain. The CDR3 is made up of 14 amino acids. The germline gives CDR1 SGHAT, CDR2 FQNNGV. Trimming pared 0 bases from V and 2 bases from J, leaving 7 bases between.

The CDR3 here is CASSLSDRANYGYTF. Here the CDR3 DNA reads TGTGCCAGCAGTTTATCGGACAGGGCCAACTATGGCTACACCTTC. The chain links TRBV28 to TRBJ1-2, with 8 bases fitting TRBD1. J was trimmed by 2 bases and V by 1 base; bases with no gene match: 3. From germline, CDR1 is MDHEN and CDR2 SYDVKM. The CDR3 runs to 15 residues.

J is TRBJ2-7 and V is TRBV21-1; TRBD2 was called by the table and not checked on the DNA. TRBV21-1 represents a pseudogene. The CDR3 extends over 15 amino acids. The CDR3 spells CASSASSNPEYEQYF. In DNA form, the CDR3 reads TGTGCCAGCAGCGCGTCCTCGAATCCGGAGTACGAGCAGTACTTC.

This sequence joins TRBV5-1 and TRBJ2-1, with a weak D call TRBD2 (6 bases). V lost 1 base and J lost 5, with 13 bases in between. Germline V gives CDR1 SGHRS, CDR2 YFSETQ. The CDR3 has 15 residues. The DNA for the CDR3 is TGCGCCAGCAGCTTGTCCGGGAGTCTCCACAATGAGCAGTTCTTC. Protein sequence: CASSLSGSLHNEQFF.

J is TRBJ1-2 and V is TRBV27; possible D gene TRBD1, 6 bases. The CDR3 has 15 residues. Trimming shortened V by 1 base and J by 4 bases, and 13 bases separated the two germline ends. From germline, CDR1 is MNHEY and CDR2 SMNVEV (reference sequence). The CDR3, as DNA: TGTGCCAGCAGTTTATTCAGGGGTGGACCCTATGGCTACACCTTC. Translation: CASSLFRGGPYGYTF.

The gene calls are TRBV7-2 and TRBJ1-2; TRBD1 might be the D (5 bases). Germline loops: CDR1 SGHTA, CDR2 FQGNSA. This CDR3 spans 15 amino acids. V lost 8 bases and J lost 1, with 17 bases in between. This CDR3 is CASRQRGGDNYGYTF. As DNA, the CDR3 is TGTGCCAGCCGCCAACGGGGGGGGGATAACTATGGCTACACCTTC.

The rearrangement joins TRBV3-1 (or the pseudogene TRBV3-2) to TRBJ1-1, with 7 bases fitting TRBD1. The CDR3 contains 15 residues. V dropped 5 bases and J dropped 1; count of bases not matched to a gene: 7. Germline V gene data show CDR1 as LGHDT and CDR2 as YNNKEL (reference sequence). The CDR3 sequence: CASSEFRTGNTEAFF. CDR3 nucleotide sequence: TGTGCCAGCAGCGAATTTCGGACAGGGAACACTGAAGCTTTCTTT.

V is TRBV28 and J is TRBJ2-7; TRBD1 matches 12 bases. V shed 2 bases, J shed 7 bases, and the junction held 6 bases outside the gene matches. Looked up from germline, CDR1 is MDHEN and CDR2 is SYDVKM. The CDR3 is made up of 15 amino acids. The CDR3 DNA reads as TGTGCCAGCAGTTTAAGGGGACAGGGGGCGCGGGAGCAGTACTTC. The encoded protein is CASSLRGQGAREQYF. The entire variable domain, with the rest obtained from reference TRBV28 and TRBJ2-7, is as follows: DVKVTQSSRYLVKRTGEKVFLECVQDMDHENMFWYRQDPGLGLRLIYFSYDVKMKEKGDIPEGYSVSREKKERFSLILESASTNQTSMYLCASSLRGQGAREQYFGPGTRLTVT.

The chain's CDR3 is CAKAGPYGYTF. The CDR3 nucleotides read TGTGCAAAGGCGGGACCATATGGCTACACCTTC. The rearrangement links TRBV2 to TRBJ1-2; perhaps TRBD1 as D (5 bases). The CDR3 sequence is 11 residues long. Germline V gene data show CDR1 as SNHLY and CDR2 as FYNNEI.

The chain carries TRBV27 and TRBJ1-5, with TRBD1 identical over 7 bases. This CDR3 has 15 residues. CDR1 MNHEY and CDR2 SMNVEV come from the germline V gene (reference sequence). V shed 6 bases and J 4 bases; nucleotides not matched to a gene: 9. The CDR3 DNA is TGTGCCAGCAGAGGGTTCAAGGGGGCGAATCAGCCCCAGCATTTT. It specifies CASRGFKGANQPQHF.

The chain carries TRBV10-1 and TRBJ2-1; 10 bases align to TRBD2. Losses at the gene ends were 4 bases for V and 8 bases for J; bases not matched to a gene: 5. The CDR3 contains 14 residues. Germline loops: CDR1 WNHNN, CDR2 SYGVQD (reference sequence). The CDR3 coding sequence is TGCGCCAGCAGTGGAGCGGGAGGGCCGGATGAGCAGTTCTTC. This gives the protein CASSGAGGPDEQFF.

The chain is built from TRBV28 and TRBJ1-2; weak D call: TRBD1 (5 bases). The CDR3 spans 13 residues. Trimming took 5 bases from V and 6 from J, leaving 13 bases between them. From germline, CDR1 is MDHEN and CDR2 SYDVKM. The CDR3 spells CASSDSLGHGYTF. DNA of the CDR3: TGTGCCAGCAGTGATAGTTTGGGGCATGGCTACACCTTC.

The V and J genes are TRBV5-4 and TRBJ2-2; possible D gene TRBD2, 6 bases. V shed 3 bases and J shed 5 bases, with 14 bases lying between them. Germline-derived CDR1 and CDR2 are SGHNT and YYREEE (reference sequence). The CDR3 length is 15 residues. The CDR3 bases are TGTGCCAGCAGCTCCGGGACTGAGCTTACCGGGGAGCTGTTTTTT. This gives the protein CASSSGTELTGELFF.